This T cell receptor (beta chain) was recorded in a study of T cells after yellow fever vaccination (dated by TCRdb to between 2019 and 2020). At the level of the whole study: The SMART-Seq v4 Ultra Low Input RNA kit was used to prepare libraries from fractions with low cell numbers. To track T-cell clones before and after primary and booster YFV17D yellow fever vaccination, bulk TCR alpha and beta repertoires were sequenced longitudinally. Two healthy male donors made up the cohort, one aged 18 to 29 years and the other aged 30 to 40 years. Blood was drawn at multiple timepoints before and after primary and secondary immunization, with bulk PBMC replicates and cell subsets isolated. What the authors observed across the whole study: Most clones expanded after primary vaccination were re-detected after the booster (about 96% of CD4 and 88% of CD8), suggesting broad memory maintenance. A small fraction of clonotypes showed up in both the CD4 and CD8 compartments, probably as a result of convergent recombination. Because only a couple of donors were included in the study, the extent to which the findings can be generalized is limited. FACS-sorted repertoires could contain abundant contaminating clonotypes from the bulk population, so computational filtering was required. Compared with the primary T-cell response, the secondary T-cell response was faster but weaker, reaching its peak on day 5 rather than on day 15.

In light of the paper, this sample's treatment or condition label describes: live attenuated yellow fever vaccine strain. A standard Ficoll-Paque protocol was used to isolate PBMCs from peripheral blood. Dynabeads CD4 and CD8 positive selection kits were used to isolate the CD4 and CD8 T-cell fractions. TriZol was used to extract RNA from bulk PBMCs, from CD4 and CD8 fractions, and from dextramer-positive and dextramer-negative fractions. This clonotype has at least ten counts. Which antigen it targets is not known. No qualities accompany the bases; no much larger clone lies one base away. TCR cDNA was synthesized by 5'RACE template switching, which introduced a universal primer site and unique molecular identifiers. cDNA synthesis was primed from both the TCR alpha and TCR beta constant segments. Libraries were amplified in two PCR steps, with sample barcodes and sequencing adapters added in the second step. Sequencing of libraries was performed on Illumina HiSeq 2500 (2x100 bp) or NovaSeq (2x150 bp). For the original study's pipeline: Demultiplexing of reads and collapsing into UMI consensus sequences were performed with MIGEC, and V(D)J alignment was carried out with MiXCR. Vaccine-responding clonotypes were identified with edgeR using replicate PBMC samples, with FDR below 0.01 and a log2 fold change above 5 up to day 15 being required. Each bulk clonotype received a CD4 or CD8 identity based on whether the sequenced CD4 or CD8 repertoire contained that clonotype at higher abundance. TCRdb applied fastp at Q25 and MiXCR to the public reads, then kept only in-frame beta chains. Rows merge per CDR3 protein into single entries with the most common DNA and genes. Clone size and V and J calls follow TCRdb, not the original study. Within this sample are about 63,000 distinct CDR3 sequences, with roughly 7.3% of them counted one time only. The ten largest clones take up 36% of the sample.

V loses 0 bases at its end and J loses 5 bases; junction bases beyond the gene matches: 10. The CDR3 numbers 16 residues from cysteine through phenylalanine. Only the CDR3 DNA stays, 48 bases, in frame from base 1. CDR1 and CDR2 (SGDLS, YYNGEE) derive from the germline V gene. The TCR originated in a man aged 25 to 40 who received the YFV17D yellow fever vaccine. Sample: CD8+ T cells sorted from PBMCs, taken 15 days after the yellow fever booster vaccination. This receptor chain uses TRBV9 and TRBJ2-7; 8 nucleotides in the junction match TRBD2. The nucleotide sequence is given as TGTGCCAGCAGCGTAGAGGAAGCGGGAGTGGTTGACGAGCAGTACTTC. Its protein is CASSVEEAGVVDEQYF.